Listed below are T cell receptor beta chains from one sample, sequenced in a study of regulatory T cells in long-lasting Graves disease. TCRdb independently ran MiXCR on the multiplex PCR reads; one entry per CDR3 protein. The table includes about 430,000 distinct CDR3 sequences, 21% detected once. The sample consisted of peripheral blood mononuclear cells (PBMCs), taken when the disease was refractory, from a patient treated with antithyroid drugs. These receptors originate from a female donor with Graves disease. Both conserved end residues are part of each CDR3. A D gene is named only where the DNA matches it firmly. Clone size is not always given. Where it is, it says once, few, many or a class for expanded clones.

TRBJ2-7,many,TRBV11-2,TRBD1,TGTGCCAGCAGCTCAAGGACAGGGCCTTGGGTCGAGCAGTACTTC,CASSSRTGPWVEQYF
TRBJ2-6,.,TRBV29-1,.,TGCAGCGTTGAGGATGGGCAACAGGGCACGTACGTCCTGACTTTC,CSVEDGQQGTYVLTF
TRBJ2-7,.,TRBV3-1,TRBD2,TGTGCCAGCAGCCAAGGAGGCACCGGGACTAGCCTTTCCTACGAGCAGTACTTC,CASSQGGTGTSLSYEQYF
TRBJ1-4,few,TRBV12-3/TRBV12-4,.,TGTGTCAGCAGTTTAGTTTTGAGGGCAGGGTTGGGGCCAAGGGGTGAAAAACTGTTTTTT,CVSSLVLRAGLGPRGEKLFF
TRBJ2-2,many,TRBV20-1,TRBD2,TGCAGTGCAGTAGCGGGAGGGCACACCGGGGAGCTGTTTTTT,CSAVAGGHTGELFF
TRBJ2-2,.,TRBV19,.,TGTGCCACTACACACCAAAACACCGGGGAGCTGTTTTTT,CATTHQNTGELFF
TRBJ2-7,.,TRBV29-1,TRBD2,TGCAGCGTTGAAGGGACAGTAACCGGGAGGGCCGGGGACGAGCAGTACTTC,CSVEGTVTGRAGDEQYF
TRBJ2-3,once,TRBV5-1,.,TGCGCCAGCAGCTTCCTAGGTACTAGCACAGATACGCAGTATTTT,CASSFLGTSTDTQYF
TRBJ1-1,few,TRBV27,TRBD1,TGTGCCAGCAGTTTAACACCAGGGGGTCTACCTGAAGCTTTCTTT,CASSLTPGGLPEAFF
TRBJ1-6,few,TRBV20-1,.,TGCAGTGCTAGGGGGACGGCGAGCTCCTATAATTCACCCCTCCACTTT,CSARGTASSYNSPLHF
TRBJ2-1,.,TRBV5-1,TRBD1,TGCGCCAGCAGCCCAGCAGGGGGTAATGAGCAGTTCTTC,CASSPAGGNEQFF
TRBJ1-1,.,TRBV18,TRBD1,TGTGCCAGCTCACAGGGACAGGAAGAAGCTTTCTTT,CASSQGQEEAFF
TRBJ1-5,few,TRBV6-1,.,TGTGCCAGCAGCCCCCCAGGAGGTCGCAATCAGCCCCAGCATTTT,CASSPPGGRNQPQHF
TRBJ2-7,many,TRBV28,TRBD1,TGTGCCAGCAGTTTTCTCGGGGACAGTACCCCCGTCGGGCAGTACTTC,CASSFLGDSTPVGQYF
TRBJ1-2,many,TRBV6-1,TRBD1,TGTGCCAGCAATCCCGGGACAGGGAACCCCTATGGCTACACCTTC,CASNPGTGNPYGYTF
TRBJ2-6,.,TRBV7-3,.,TGTGCCAGCAGCTTAACCGCCCGAGCCTCTGGGGCCAACGTCCTGACTTTC,CASSLTARASGANVLTF
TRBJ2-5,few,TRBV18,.,TGTGCCAGCTCACCAATGTCTTTTTGGGAGGCTCAAGAGACCCAGTACTTC,CASSPMSFWEAQETQYF
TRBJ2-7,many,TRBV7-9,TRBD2,TGTGCCAGCAGCCCGCTAGCGGGAGAATACGAGCAGTACTTC,CASSPLAGEYEQYF
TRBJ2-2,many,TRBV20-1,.,TGCAGTGCTCCCCCACAGGGTCCGAACACCGGGGAGCTGTTTTTT,CSAPPQGPNTGELFF
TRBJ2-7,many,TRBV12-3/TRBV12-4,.,TGTGCCAGCAGTTTATCTGTCCCCCCCTACGAGCAGTACTTC,CASSLSVPPYEQYF
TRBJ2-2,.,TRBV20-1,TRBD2,TGCAGTGCTCGCCGGGAAGTAGCGGGATCCGGGGAGCTGTTTTTT,CSARREVAGSGELFF
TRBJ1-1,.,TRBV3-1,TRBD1,TGTGCCAGCAGCCAAAGGGGAATGTTCGGACAGGGGTACCGAGGGACTGAAGCTTTCTTT,CASSQRGMFGQGYRGTEAFF
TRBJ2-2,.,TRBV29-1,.,TGCAGCGTTGATGCCCCCAACACCGAGGAGCTGTTTTTT,CSVDAPNTEELFF
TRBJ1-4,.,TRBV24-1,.,TGTGCCACCAGTGATTCAACCCCCGGACGGCTTGAAAAACTGTTTTTT,CATSDSTPGRLEKLFF
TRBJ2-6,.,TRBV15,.,TGTGCCACCAGCAGGACGGGCAGGTTAAGCTCTGGGGCCAACGTCCTGACTTTC,CATSRTGRLSSGANVLTF
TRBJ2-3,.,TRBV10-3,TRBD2,TGTGCCATCAGTGTACGCCCCCCAACTTGGAGCGGGAGGGCCCTCAACACAGATACGCAGTATTTT,CAISVRPPTWSGRALNTDTQYF
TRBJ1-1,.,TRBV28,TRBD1,TGTGCCAGCAGTTCCTGGGACAGGGGTTACACTGAAGCTTTCTTT,CASSSWDRGYTEAFF
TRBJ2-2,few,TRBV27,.,TGTGCCAGCAGTTTGACAGGATTAGCTTCGAACACCGGGGAGCTGTTTTTT,CASSLTGLASNTGELFF
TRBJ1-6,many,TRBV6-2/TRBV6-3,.,TGTGCCAGCAGTACGGCAGGGGCTACTAATTCACCCCTCCACTTT,CASSTAGATNSPLHF
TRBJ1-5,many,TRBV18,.,TGTGCCAGCTCACTAGGAGCACAGGGTAGCAATCAGCCCCAGCATTTT,CASSLGAQGSNQPQHF
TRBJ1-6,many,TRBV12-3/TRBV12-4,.,TGTGCCAGCAGAGGGCCTGCGAATTCACCCCTCCACTTT,CASRGPANSPLHF
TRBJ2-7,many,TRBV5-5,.,TGTGCCAGCAGCTTGCCCGTGACGGGATCCTACGAGCAGTACTTC,CASSLPVTGSYEQYF
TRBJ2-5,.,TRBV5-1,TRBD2,TGCGCCAGCAGCTATGAGCGGGGCCAAGAGACCCAGTACTTC,CASSYERGQETQYF
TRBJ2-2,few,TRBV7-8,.,TGTGCCAGCAGCAGGGAGTTCACCGGGGAGCTGTTTTTT,CASSREFTGELFF
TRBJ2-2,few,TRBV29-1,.,TGCACAGCTATGGCGAACACCGGGGAGCTGTTTTTT,CTAMANTGELFF
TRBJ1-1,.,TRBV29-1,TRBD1,TGCAGCGGGAATGGGGACAGGGATGAAGCTTTCTTT,CSGNGDRDEAFF
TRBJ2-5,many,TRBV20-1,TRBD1,TGCAGTGTTCAACCTCCGGGACAGGGGCTGCAGACCCAGTACTTC,CSVQPPGQGLQTQYF
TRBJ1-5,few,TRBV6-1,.,TGTGCCAGCAGCGACAGCTCAAGTCAGCCCCAGCATTTT,CASSDSSSQPQHF
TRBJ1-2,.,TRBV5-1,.,TGCGTCAGCAGCTTACTCTCCAGGGAGGATGGCTACACCTTC,CVSSLLSREDGYTF
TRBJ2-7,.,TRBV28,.,TGTGCCAGCAGTTTCCGGGCTTCGCCGTCCTACGAGCAGTACTTC,CASSFRASPSYEQYF
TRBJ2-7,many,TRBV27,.,TGTGCCAGCAGCTCCGCCCTCAGTAGCGAGCAGTACTTC,CASSSALSSEQYF
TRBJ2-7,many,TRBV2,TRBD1,TGTGCCAGCAGTGAATCCCGCAGGGGGCTCTCCTACGAGCAGTACTTC,CASSESRRGLSYEQYF
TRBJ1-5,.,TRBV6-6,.,TGTGCCAGCAGTTACTCGGTGGGGTATAGCAATCAGCCCCAGCATTTT,CASSYSVGYSNQPQHF
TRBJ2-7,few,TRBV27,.,TGTGCCAGCAGTTATACGGATGGAACCTACGAGCAGTACTTC,CASSYTDGTYEQYF
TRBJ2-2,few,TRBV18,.,TGTGCCAGCTCACCACCGGCGGGAACCGGGGAGCTGTTTTTT,CASSPPAGTGELFF
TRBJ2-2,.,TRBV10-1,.,TGCGCCAGCAGTGCGGACTTAGGAGATGGAACCGGGGAGCTGTTTTTT,CASSADLGDGTGELFF
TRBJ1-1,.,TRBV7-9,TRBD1,TGTGCCAGCAGCATGACAGGGTTACACACTGAAGCTTTCTTT,CASSMTGLHTEAFF
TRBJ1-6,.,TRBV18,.,TGTGCCAGCTCACCGGACGGGAATAATTCACCCCTCCACTTT,CASSPDGNNSPLHF
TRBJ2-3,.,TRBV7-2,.,TGTGCCAGCAGCTTAGTGGGTGTAACGGGAGGCACAGATACGCAGTATTTT,CASSLVGVTGGTDTQYF
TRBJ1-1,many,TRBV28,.,TGTGCCAGCAGTATCACAGGGATCGCTGAAGCTTTCTTT,CASSITGIAEAFF
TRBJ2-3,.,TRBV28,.,TGTGCCAGCAGGCTTAGCACAGATACGCAGTATTTT,CASRLSTDTQYF
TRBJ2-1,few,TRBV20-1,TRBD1,TGCAGTGCTAGAGATAACAGAGGGACAGGGGTCTACAATGAGCAGTTCTTC,CSARDNRGTGVYNEQFF